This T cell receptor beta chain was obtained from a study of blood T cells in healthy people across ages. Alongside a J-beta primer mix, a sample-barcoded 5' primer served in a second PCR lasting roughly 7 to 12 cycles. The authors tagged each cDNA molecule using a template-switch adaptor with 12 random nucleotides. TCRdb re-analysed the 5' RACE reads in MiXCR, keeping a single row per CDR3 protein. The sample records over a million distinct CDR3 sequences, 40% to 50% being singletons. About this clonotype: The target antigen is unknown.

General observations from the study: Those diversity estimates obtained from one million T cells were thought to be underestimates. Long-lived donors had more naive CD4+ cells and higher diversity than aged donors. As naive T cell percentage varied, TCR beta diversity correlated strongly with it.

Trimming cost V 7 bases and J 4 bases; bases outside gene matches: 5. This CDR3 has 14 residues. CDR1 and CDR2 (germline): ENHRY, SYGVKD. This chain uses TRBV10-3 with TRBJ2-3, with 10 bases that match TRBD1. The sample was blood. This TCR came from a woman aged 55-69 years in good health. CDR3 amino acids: CAIKGTGEPDTQYF. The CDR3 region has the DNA TGTGCCATCAAAGGGACAGGGGAGCCAGATACGCAGTATTTT.